This TCR beta chain was sequenced in a study of shared clonotypes between healthy human individuals. Genomic DNA (from each subset) was split evenly across several immunoSEQ plates. Assay: immunoSEQ multiplex PCR; the TCRdb copy retains only in-frame clones and omits some. This table holds about 520,000 clones, around 73% found once. This clonotype was obtained from a woman between 40 and 50 years old in good health. Some clones in this sample may be carry-over from other donors' samples. Sequenced sample: PBMCs.

In DNA form, the CDR3 reads TGTGCCAGCAGTGTTCCCAGCGTGGGCACAGATACGCAGTATTTT. Protein product: CASSVPSVGTDTQYF. The chain couples TRBV28 to TRBJ2-3; D unresolved. Germline values: CDR1 MDHEN, CDR2 SYDVKM. V gave up 5 bases and J gave up 1 base, with 13 bases separating them. The CDR3 length is 15 residues. Full variable domain (missing parts from reference TRBV28 and TRBJ2-3): DVKVTQSSRYLVKRTGEKVFLECVQDMDHENMFWYRQDPGLGLRLIYFSYDVKMKEKGDIPEGYSVSREKKERFSLILESASTNQTSMYLCASSVPSVGTDTQYFGPGTRLTVL.